The 22 T cell receptor beta chains given below trace back to one sample, sequenced in a study of blood T cell repertoires in COVID-19. Sequencing used immunoSEQ multiplex PCR; TCRdb keeps in-frame clones, though not all of them. Of about 220,000 clones listed, 75% to 85% are singletons. Sequenced sample: peripheral blood. Receptors originate from a man aged 45-65 years with active or convalescent COVID-19.

V gene TRBV9 combines with J gene TRBJ2-7; 7 bases map to TRBD1. V lost 0 bases, J lost 3 bases, and 3 bases stayed unmatched. Germline V lookup: CDR1 SGDLS, CDR2 YYNGEE. This CDR3 spans 14 amino acids. The chain's CDR3 is CASSVEAGGYEQYF. In DNA, the CDR3 is TGTGCCAGCAGCGTAGAGGCAGGGGGCTACGAGCAGTACTTC.

The gene calls are TRBV5-1 and TRBJ2-2; D is uncertain. The CDR3 length is 14 residues. CDR1 and CDR2 from the germline V gene are SGHRS and YFSETQ. V lost 0 bases to trimming and J lost 5 bases, with 8 bases between them. CDR3 loop: CASSLDAVTGELFF. CDR3 in DNA: TGCGCCAGCAGCTTGGATGCGGTTACCGGGGAGCTGTTTTTT. Filled out from reference TRBV5-1 and TRBJ2-2, the complete variable domain reads KAGVTQTPRYLIKTRGQQVTLSCSPISGHRSVSWYQQTPGQGLQFLFEYFSETQRNKGNFPGRFSGRQFSNSRSEMNVSTLELGDSALYLCASSLDAVTGELFFGEGSRLTVL.

The rearrangement links TRBV7-2 to TRBJ2-2; 8 bases align to TRBD2. The germline gives CDR1 SGHTA, CDR2 FQGNSA. CDR3 size: 15 residues. The V gene end was trimmed by 2 bases and the J gene end by 4 bases; junction bases not matched to a gene: 3. For the CDR3, the DNA is TGTGCCAGCAGCTTACGGACTAGCAGCACCGGGGAGCTGTTTTTT. Protein product: CASSLRTSSTGELFF.

In its sample, this clone was seen a few times. CDR3 sequence: CASSTKGRGPPSENEQFF. The CDR3 region has the DNA TGTGCCAGTAGTACCAAAGGCAGGGGGCCCCCAAGTGAGAATGAGCAGTTCTTC. This rearrangement joins TRBV19 to TRBJ2-1; 8 nucleotides line up with TRBD1. With 4 bases clipped from V and 7 bases from J, the junction kept 18 bases outside the gene matches. This CDR3 region has 18 residues. The germline gives CDR1 LNHDA, CDR2 SQIVND (reference sequence).

J is TRBJ2-1 and V is TRBV5-6; D call uncertain. Germline lookup yields CDR1 SGHDT and CDR2 YYEEEE. Trimming took 1 base from V and 0 from J, leaving 11 bases between them. The CDR3 is 16 amino acids. The CDR3 loop is CASSLLVKSSYNEQFF. In DNA form, the CDR3 reads TGTGCCAGCAGCTTGCTGGTTAAGAGCTCCTACAATGAGCAGTTCTTC.

The chain couples TRBV7-2 to TRBJ2-2; a weak D match, TRBD2 (5 bases). The CDR3 sequence is 14 residues long. CDR1 SGHTA and CDR2 FQGNSA come from the germline V gene. The V gene lost 1 base and the J gene lost 6 bases, with 9 bases spanning the gap. The CDR3 DNA follows: TGTGCCAGCAGCTTAGACTGGGGAGCCGGGGAGCTGTTTTTT. Protein: CASSLDWGAGELFF.

V is TRBV7-2 and J is TRBJ2-7; 11 bases map to TRBD2. Germline-derived CDR1 and CDR2 are SGHTA and FQGNSA. CDR3 length equals 16 residues. Trimming removed 5 bases from V and 0 bases from J; junction bases left unmatched: 6. The CDR3: CASSPRLAGCSYEQYV. The CDR3 bases are TGTGCCAGCAGCCCACGACTAGCGGGGTGCTCCTACGAGCAGTACGTC.

This clone was recorded a few times. This same CDR3 is encoded by further DNA sequences in the sample. This chain links TRBV5-1 with TRBJ2-2; 15 bases match TRBD2. There are 17 residues in the CDR3. V trimming: 4 bases; J trimming: 3 bases; junction bases outside the gene matches: 4. In germline, CDR1 is SGHRS, CDR2 YFSETQ. CDR3 bases: TGCGCCAGCAGCAGGGGACTAGCGGGAGGATACACCGGGGAGCTGTTTTTT. It yields the protein CASSRGLAGGYTGELFF.

This clone was seen only once. CDR3 region: CASSNMIPRGPILTYEQYV. In nucleotides, the CDR3 is TGTGCCAGCAGCAACATGATTCCCAGGGGGCCAATTCTTACCTACGAGCAGTACGTC. The gene calls are TRBV21-1 and TRBJ2-7; no check of the table's D call, TRBD1, against the DNA was made. TRBV21-1 is marked as a pseudogene. This CDR3 contains 19 residues.

The chain joins TRBV5-6 to TRBJ2-1; TRBD2 matches at 10 bases. Germline V CDR1 and CDR2: SGHDT, YYEEEE. V was pared by 0 bases and J by 9 bases, with 9 bases of the junction left unmatched. The CDR3 runs to 16 residues. CDR3 DNA sequence: TGTGCCAGCAGCTTGGAAGCGGGAGGGCCCTCCGGTGAGCAGTTCTTC. It is translated as CASSLEAGGPSGEQFF.

The V gene is TRBV4-1, the J gene TRBJ2-1; 11 nucleotides agree with TRBD2. J was trimmed by 8 bases and V by 0 bases; bases with no gene match: 9. Germline V gene data show CDR1 as MGHRA and CDR2 as YSYEKL. This CDR3 has 17 residues. CDR3 sequence (DNA): TGCGCCAGCAGCCAAGATCTTTTACTAGCGGGAGTGCATGAGCAGTTCTTC. Protein sequence: CASSQDLLLAGVHEQFF.

The CDR3: CASSLVPSGGANGELFF. The CDR3 bases are TGTGCCAGCAGCTTGGTACCCAGCGGGGGGGCGAACGGGGAGCTGTTTTTT. The chain is built from TRBV5-6 and TRBJ2-2, with 10 bases aligning to TRBD2. CDR1 SGHDT and CDR2 YYEEEE come from the germline V gene. The CDR3 runs to 17 residues. J gave up 7 bases and V 0 bases, and 9 bases lay outside the gene matches.

This clone has a handful of counts. The V and J genes are TRBV28 and TRBJ1-1, with D tentatively TRBD1 (5 bases). The CDR3 runs 20 residues. V lost 6 bases, J lost 3 bases, and 32 bases lay in between. Germline V gene data show CDR1 as MDHEN and CDR2 as SYDVKM. CDR3 amino acids: CASSPTPGGPLLGADTEAFF. CDR3 in DNA: TGTGCCAGCAGCCCTACCCCCGGGGGTCCTCTATTAGGAGCGGACACTGAAGCTTTCTTT.

The V gene is TRBV27, the J gene TRBJ2-7; 9 bases fit TRBD1. Germline V gene lookup returns CDR1 MNHEY and CDR2 SMNVEV (reference sequence). The trim removed 8 bases at V and 5 bases at J, leaving 10 bases unmatched. CDR3 length: 14 amino acids. In DNA, the CDR3 is TGTGCCAGCGGCCACAGGGGGCCGAAAGACGAGCAGTACTTC. It translates to CASGHRGPKDEQYF.

V gene TRBV20-1 combines with J gene TRBJ2-7; no firm D call. Per the germline V gene, CDR1 is DFQATT and CDR2 is SNEGSKA (reference sequence). With 3 bases removed from V and 4 bases from J, the gap between germline ends came to 19 bases. CDR3 length equals 15 residues. The CDR3 here is CSASVRYLSPYEQYF. The DNA for the CDR3 is TGCAGTGCTAGTGTTCGGTACTTAAGTCCTTACGAGCAGTACTTC.

The CDR3 sequence is CATSRDQGQPQHF. The CDR3 nucleotides read TGTGCCACCAGCAGAGATCAGGGTCAGCCCCAGCATTTT. This rearrangement joins TRBV15 to TRBJ1-5; weak D call: TRBD1 (5 bases). This CDR3 has 13 residues. V shed 0 bases and J shed 6 bases, with 6 bases lying between them. Germline-derived CDR1 and CDR2 are LNHNV and YYDKDF (reference sequence).

The genes are TRBV3-1 (or the pseudogene TRBV3-2) and TRBJ1-4; 7 bases map to TRBD1. This CDR3 comprises 14 residues. V shed 0 bases, J shed 8 bases, and the junction held 3 bases outside the gene matches. From germline, CDR1 is LGHDT and CDR2 YNNKEL (reference sequence). The CDR3 region is CASSQETGWEKLFF. The CDR3 DNA reads TGTGCCAGCAGCCAAGAGACAGGGTGGGAAAAACTGTTTTTT.

This rearrangement joins TRBV20-1 to TRBJ2-1; D is perhaps TRBD2 (6 bases). Trimming left V 3 bases short and J 7 bases short, with 19 bases between. CDR1 DFQATT and CDR2 SNEGSKA come from the germline V gene (reference sequence). The CDR3 sequence is 15 residues long. In nucleotides, the CDR3 is TGCAGTGCTAGTAAAGACGGGACTTCGAGAAATGAGCAGTTCTTC. This encodes CSASKDGTSRNEQFF.

V usage is TRBV5-1 and J usage is TRBJ1-2, with no clear D. Germline V gene sequence: CDR1 SGHRS, CDR2 YFSETQ. There are 14 residues in the CDR3. The germline V and J ends were trimmed by 3 bases and 4 bases, with 13 bases remaining between them. DNA for the CDR3: TGCGCCAGCAGCTCCGCCTCTATCGCCTATGGCTACACCTTC. Amino acids: CASSSASIAYGYTF. The whole variable domain, filled in from reference TRBV5-1 and TRBJ1-2, reads KAGVTQTPRYLIKTRGQQVTLSCSPISGHRSVSWYQQTPGQGLQFLFEYFSETQRNKGNFPGRFSGRQFSNSRSEMNVSTLELGDSALYLCASSSASIAYGYTFGSGTRLTVV.

The chain employs TRBV7-9 and TRBJ1-2; 8 bases align to TRBD1. The CDR3 sequence is 16 residues long. The junction had 10 bases not matched to a gene; V was cut back by 1 base and J by 6 bases. Germline CDR1 and CDR2: SEHNR and FQNEAQ (reference sequence). CDR3 amino acids: CASSLGAPGQEHGYTF. For the CDR3, the DNA is TGTGCCAGCAGCTTAGGGGCCCCGGGACAGGAGCATGGCTACACCTTC. The full variable domain, rest sourced from reference TRBV7-9 and TRBJ1-2, is DTGVSQNPRHKITKRGQNVTFRCDPISEHNRLYWYRQTLGQGPEFLTYFQNEAQLEKSRLLSDRFSAERPKGSFSTLEIQRTEQGDSAMYLCASSLGAPGQEHGYTFGSGTRLTVV.

The chain carries TRBV6-1 and TRBJ2-7, with D maybe TRBD2 (6 bases). The V end was cut by 7 bases, the J end by 7 bases, with 14 bases between. CDR1 and CDR2 (germline): MNHNS, SASEGT. The length of the CDR3 is 12 residues. CDR3: CASTDWGGEQYF. DNA of the CDR3: TGTGCCAGCACGGACTGGGGAGGTGAGCAGTACTTC.

This chain links TRBV7-9 with TRBJ2-1, with TRBD1 as a possible D gene (6 bases). The CDR3 covers 13 residues. The ends were cut back, 3 bases at V and 4 bases at J, with 7 bases in the middle. Germline assignment: CDR1 SEHNR and CDR2 FQNEAQ (reference sequence). The CDR3 is CASSFGQYNEQFF. For the CDR3, the DNA is TGTGCCAGCAGCTTTGGACAGTACAATGAGCAGTTCTTC. The entire variable domain, with the rest obtained from reference TRBV7-9 and TRBJ2-1, is as follows: DTGVSQNPRHKITKRGQNVTFRCDPISEHNRLYWYRQTLGQGPEFLTYFQNEAQLEKSRLLSDRFSAERPKGSFSTLEIQRTEQGDSAMYLCASSFGQYNEQFFGPGTRLTVL.